A single sample gave rise to the 15 T cell receptor beta chains below, sequenced in a study of Ad26.COV2.S vaccination and SARS-CoV-2 variants. Sequencing used immunoSEQ multiplex PCR; TCRdb keeps in-frame clones, though not all of them. The table records more than 250,000 clones, 80% to 90% of them present only once. Treatment noted: some 20 received Ad26.COV2.S at low or high dose, single or two shots; about 5 received placebo; per-sample allocation not given. The samples date from day 63 after the first vaccine or placebo injection. Sequenced material: peripheral blood, taken in a trial of Ad26.COV2.S vaccine versus placebo. The receptor set was obtained from a person between 18 and 65 years old who received the Ad26.COV2.S COVID-19 vaccine or a placebo.

The chain combines TRBV7-6 with TRBJ2-1; the match to TRBD2 covers 7 bases. CDR1 and CDR2 (germline): SGHVS, FNYEAQ. The CDR3 is 15 residues long. After removal of 3 bases from V and 6 bases from J, the junction contained 8 bases not matched to a gene. The CDR3 reads CASSFLAGVFNEQFF. The CDR3 region has the DNA TGTGCCAGCAGCTTCCTGGCGGGGGTATTCAATGAGCAGTTCTTC.

This clone was seen a few times. This chain connects TRBV5-1 to TRBJ1-1; D might be TRBD1 (5 bases). V lost 8 bases and J lost 6, with 14 bases in between. The CDR3 totals 12 residues. Germline CDR1 is SGHRS and CDR2 is YFSETQ. The CDR3 sequence is CASRNWDSEAFF. CDR3 bases: TGCGCCAGTCGAAACTGGGACTCTGAAGCTTTCTTT. The full variable domain, with the rest looked up from reference TRBV5-1 and TRBJ1-1, is KAGVTQTPRYLIKTRGQQVTLSCSPISGHRSVSWYQQTPGQGLQFLFEYFSETQRNKGNFPGRFSGRQFSNSRSEMNVSTLELGDSALYLCASRNWDSEAFFGQGTRLTVV.

This chain links TRBV7-6 with TRBJ2-2; TRBD1 agrees at 8 bases. J was trimmed by 0 bases and V by 4 bases; bases with no gene match: 4. The CDR3 length is 16 residues. Germline V gene data show CDR1 as SGHVS and CDR2 as FNYEAQ. This CDR3 is CASSSPGQANTGELFF. Written as DNA, the CDR3 is TGTGCCAGCAGCTCGCCGGGACAGGCGAACACCGGGGAGCTGTTTTTT.

The rearrangement links TRBV7-6 to TRBJ2-3; D may correspond to TRBD1 or TRBD2 (5 bases each). Trimming shortened V by 5 bases and J by 2 bases, and 11 bases separated the two germline ends. From germline, CDR1 is SGHVS and CDR2 FNYEAQ. The CDR3 has 14 residues. The CDR3 DNA reads as TGTGCCAGCAGCGCCCAGGGAGCCACAGATACGCAGTATTTT. Translation: CASSAQGATDTQYF.

The rearrangement uses TRBV7-7 and TRBJ1-6; 8 bases match TRBD1. This CDR3 is 15 amino acids long. Trimming at V came to 4 bases and at J to 7 bases, leaving 6 bases not matched to a gene. Germline V gene lookup returns CDR1 SSHAT and CDR2 FNYEAQ (reference sequence). The CDR3 nucleotides read TGTGCCAGCAGCTCTATGGGACAGGTAAATTCACCCCTCCACTTT. It translates to CASSSMGQVNSPLHF.

V and J are TRBV27 and TRBJ2-1; 9 bases fit TRBD1. Germline loops: CDR1 MNHEY, CDR2 SMNVEV (reference sequence). The CDR3 covers 13 residues. V lost 6 bases to trimming and J lost 10 bases; unmatched junction nucleotides: 7. CDR3 nucleotide sequence: TGTGCCAGCAGACCCACAGGGGGCAACGAGCAGTTCTTC. Protein product: CASRPTGGNEQFF.

This chain links TRBV28 with TRBJ2-7; possible D gene TRBD1, 6 bases. CDR3 length equals 11 residues. V was cut by 5 bases and J by 7 bases, with 9 bases left in between. Germline assignment: CDR1 MDHEN and CDR2 SYDVKM. CDR3 bases: TGTGCCAGCAGTCTCCAGGGGGAGCAGTACTTC. Protein sequence: CASSLQGEQYF.

V usage is TRBV3-1 (or the pseudogene TRBV3-2) and J usage is TRBJ1-2; unclear D gene. Looked up from germline, CDR1 is LGHDT and CDR2 is YNNKEL (reference sequence). Trimming removed 8 bases from V and 4 bases from J, with 14 bases in between. The CDR3 spans 13 residues. The CDR3 region has the DNA TGTGCCAGCGCTTACGGCAGGTCCTATGGCTACACCTTC. Protein product: CASAYGRSYGYTF.

This chain connects TRBV7-9 to TRBJ2-1, with 8 bases identical to TRBD1. The CDR3 runs 16 residues. Germline V CDR1 and CDR2: SEHNR, FQNEAQ (reference sequence). J gave up 5 bases and V 0 bases, and 6 bases lay outside the gene matches. CDR3 residues: CASSLAPGGADNEQFF. The CDR3 bases are TGTGCCAGCAGCTTAGCGCCAGGGGGCGCGGACAATGAGCAGTTCTTC.

The CDR3 DNA is TGTGCCAGTAGTGCAGGTTACACCGGGGAGCTGTTTTTT. Translation: CASSAGYTGELFF. The rearrangement links TRBV19 to TRBJ2-2, with unresolved D. Germline CDR1 reads LNHDA; CDR2 reads SQIVND (reference sequence). V dropped 5 bases and J dropped 3 bases, with 7 bases sitting between them. The CDR3 is 13 amino acids.

This rearrangement joins TRBV30 to TRBJ2-3; D ambiguous. The germline gives CDR1 GTSNPN, CDR2 SVGIG (reference sequence). V lost 1 base, J lost 1 base, and 9 bases lay in between. The CDR3 consists of 14 residues. The CDR3 DNA reads as TGTGCCTGGAGTGGGGATGATGGCACAGATACGCAGTATTTT. It codes for CAWSGDDGTDTQYF. Using reference TRBV30 and TRBJ2-3 for the parts outside the CDR3, the full variable domain is SQTIHQWPATLVQPVGSPLSLECTVEGTSNPNLYWYRQAAGRGLQLLFYSVGIGQISSEVPQNLSASRPQDRQFILSSKKLLLSDSGFYLCAWSGDDGTDTQYFGPGTRLTVL.

Comment on this clone: Within the sample, other DNA sequences also encode this same CDR3. V usage is TRBV9 and J usage is TRBJ1-4; D unclear. The germline V and J ends were trimmed by 0 bases and 1 base, with 4 bases remaining between them. Germline V gene sequence: CDR1 SGDLS, CDR2 YYNGEE. This CDR3 comprises 14 residues. CDR3 residues: CASSVGGTNEKLFF. The CDR3, as DNA: TGTGCCAGCAGCGTAGGAGGAACTAATGAAAAACTGTTTTTT. Drawing the rest from reference TRBV9 and TRBJ1-4, the complete variable domain is DSGVTQTPKHLITATGQRVTLRCSPRSGDLSVYWYQQSLDQGLQFLIQYYNGEERAKGNILERFSAQQFPDLHSELNLSSLELGDSALYFCASSVGGTNEKLFFGSGTQLSVL.

This chain links TRBV5-1 with TRBJ1-1; tentatively, D is TRBD1 (6 bases). This CDR3 region has 13 residues. V lost 4 bases and J 1 base, leaving 8 bases between the germline ends. The germline V gene has CDR1 SGHRS and CDR2 YFSETQ. CDR3 bases: TGCGCCAGCAGCAGGGGGGCGAACACTGAAGCTTTCTTT. Translated, it gives CASSRGANTEAFF.

The CDR3 nucleotides are TGTGCCTGGATAAACAGGGGACCCTACGAGCAGTACTTC. Its protein product is CAWINRGPYEQYF. The gene calls are TRBV30 and TRBJ2-7, with 7 bases identical to TRBD1. The V segment lost 4 bases and the J segment 2 bases; nucleotides outside the gene matches: 5. Germline lookup yields CDR1 GTSNPN and CDR2 SVGIG (reference sequence). This CDR3 region has 13 residues.

The chain has TRBV11-3 and TRBJ1-5; TRBD1 matches at 9 bases. CDR1 is SGHNT, CDR2 YENEEA, per germline. The V and J ends lost 3 bases and 1 base, in that order; junction bases with no gene match: 16. This CDR3 is built from 20 residues. The CDR3 here is CASSFTSGQGNGRSNQPQHF. The CDR3 DNA sequence: TGTGCCAGCAGCTTTACCTCGGGACAGGGCAACGGAAGGAGCAATCAGCCCCAGCATTTT.